This TCR beta chain is drawn from a study of blood T cell repertoires in COVID-19. Study details: From T cells, B-cell-depleted T cells, or PBMCs came the material, which was cDNA or gDNA.

Original processing methods: Scientists estimated how many nucleated cells there were by amplifying reference gene primers. Generated by immunoSEQ multiplex PCR, the TCRdb table keeps only in-frame clones and is missing some. That table supplies the V and J calls and clone size; D and trimming were determined from the DNA. Of about 240,000 clones listed, about four fifths are singletons. Trimming removed 4 bases from V and 1 base from J, with 10 bases in between. The CDR3 spans 14 residues. From germline, CDR1 is LGHDT and CDR2 YNNKEL (reference sequence). Sample: peripheral blood. The J gene is TRBJ2-5, the V gene TRBV3-1 (or the pseudogene TRBV3-2); possible D gene TRBD2, 5 bases. The source is an elderly woman with acute or convalescent COVID-19. As DNA, the CDR3 is TGTGCCAGCAGCCCACGGGCGGGCCAAGAGACCCAGTACTTC. This codes for CASSPRAGQETQYF.